This is a list of T cell receptor beta chains from one sample in a study of blood T cell repertoires in COVID-19. The data were produced by immunoSEQ multiplex PCR, yet TCRdb's version contains in-frame clones alone and is incomplete. The table includes approximately 350,000 clones, more than 70% detected once. Sequencing was performed on peripheral blood. The receptors originated from a man aged 35 to 55 with acute or convalescent COVID-19. Both conserved end residues are part of each CDR3. D genes are given only for firm matches. Only part of the rows carry a size: once, few, many, or a class if the clone is expanded.

TRBV7-3	.	TRBJ2-3	TRBD2	TGTGCCAGCAGGCCCAGTAGCGGGGCCTCAGATACGCAGTATTTT	CASRPSSGASDTQYF
TRBV5-4	.	TRBJ1-2	.	TGTGCCAGCACTCATCCCCGGGATGGCTACACCTTC	CASTHPRDGYTF
TRBV6-5	.	TRBJ1-2	.	TGTGCCAGCAGAAACACAGGGCTGACCGATGGCTACACCTTC	CASRNTGLTDGYTF
TRBV9	.	TRBJ2-1	TRBD1	TGTGCCAGCTCCGGCGGGACAGGGGTCTTTTACAATGAGCAGTTCTTC	CASSGGTGVFYNEQFF
TRBV28	few	TRBJ2-1	.	TGTGCCAGCAGTTTATTACTCTCTAGTCGGGAATACAATGAGCAGTTCTTC	CASSLLLSSREYNEQFF
TRBV5-1	.	TRBJ2-7	TRBD1	TGCGCCAGCAGCTTGTTCGTGGTCGGGACAGGGGCCACAAGGTCCGAGCAGTACTTC	CASSLFVVGTGATRSEQYF
TRBV11-2	.	TRBJ2-2	.	TGTGCCAGCAGCTTAGAGCAGTCCGGGGCCGGGGAGCTGTTTTTT	CASSLEQSGAGELFF
TRBV7-9	.	TRBJ1-4	.	TGTGCCAGCAGCCGGACAGAAACTAATGAAAAACTGTTTTTT	CASSRTETNEKLFF
TRBV7-2	.	TRBJ1-5	TRBD1	TGTGCCAGCAGCTTAGTGGGACAGGGATTCCAGCCCCAGCATTTT	CASSLVGQGFQPQHF
TRBV10-3	.	TRBJ2-1	TRBD2	TGTGCCATCAGTGATCCGACGGGGGGCTCCTACAATGAGCAGTTCTTC	CAISDPTGGSYNEQFF
TRBV9	.	TRBJ2-1	.	TGTGCCAGCAGCGTGGCGGCAGATGAGCAGTTCTTC	CASSVAADEQFF
TRBV19	.	TRBJ1-6	.	TGTGCCAGTAGTACCTCCGCGATTTATAATTCACCCCTCCACTTT	CASSTSAIYNSPLHF
TRBV5-5	.	TRBJ1-1	TRBD1	TGTGCCAGCAGCTTACAGGGGGGGATGAACACTGAAGCTTTCTTT	CASSLQGGMNTEAFF
TRBV25-1	.	TRBJ2-2	TRBD1	TGTGCCAGCAGTGGGACAGGGCGGGCCGGGGAGCTGTTTTTT	CASSGTGRAGELFF
TRBV2	once	TRBJ2-7	TRBD1	TGTGCCAGCCGGCCGGGGACAGGGTCCCACGAGCAGTACTTC	CASRPGTGSHEQYF
TRBV10-3	.	TRBJ1-1	TRBD1	TGTGCCATCAATAGACAGGGGAACACTGAAGCTTTCTTT	CAINRQGNTEAFF
TRBV27	.	TRBJ1-6	TRBD1	TGTGCCAGCAGTTACGGACAGGGAGAGTCACCCCTCCACTTT	CASSYGQGESPLHF
TRBV27	.	TRBJ2-7	TRBD1	TGTGCCAGCAGTCCGGGACAGGGGAGGGGCTACGAGCAGTACTTC	CASSPGQGRGYEQYF
TRBV3-1/TRBV3-2	.	TRBJ2-5	TRBD2	TGTGCCAGCAGTCCCGCGGGACTAGCGGGGGGGCCGCACTTC	CASSPAGLAGGPHF
TRBV4-2	.	TRBJ2-3	.	TGTGCCAGCAGCCAAGAGGCTAGCGTAGATACGCAGTATTTT	CASSQEASVDTQYF
TRBV6-2/TRBV6-3	.	TRBJ1-5	TRBD1	TGTGCCAGCACCCCAGGGGGGGGAGGCCAGCCCCAGCATTTT	CASTPGGGGQPQHF
TRBV5-5	.	TRBJ2-1	TRBD1	TGTGCCAGCAGGTATAGGACAGGGATCAATGAGCAGTTCTTC	CASRYRTGINEQFF
TRBV30	.	TRBJ1-1	TRBD1	TGTGCCTCACAGGGGGTTAGTGCAAACACTGAAGCTTTCTTT	CASQGVSANTEAFF
TRBV3-1/TRBV3-2	.	TRBJ1-6	.	TGTGCCAGCAGCCAAGATCGGCGGGGTCGGGATAATTCACCCCTCCACTTT	CASSQDRRGRDNSPLHF
TRBV20-1	.	TRBJ2-1	TRBD2	TGCAGTGCTAGTCTTTTAGGACTAGCGGGAGACGTTGAGCAGTTCTTC	CSASLLGLAGDVEQFF
TRBV5-4	.	TRBJ2-5	TRBD2	TGTGCCAGCAGCGGGACTAGCGGGAGGGTGGAGACCCAGTACTTC	CASSGTSGRVETQYF
TRBV2	.	TRBJ2-2	.	TGTGCCAGCAGTGACGCTAGTCCTCCGGAGCTGTTTTTT	CASSDASPPELFF
TRBV2	once	TRBJ1-2	.	TGTGCCAGCAGTGAATATCCCAGGGGCTTGGGCTACACCTTC	CASSEYPRGLGYTF
TRBV7-9	once	TRBJ2-1	.	TGTGCCAGCAGCTTAGGAGGATCCTACAATGAGCAGTTCTTC	CASSLGGSYNEQFF
TRBV6-6	.	TRBJ1-2	.	TGTGCCAGCAGTTACGTGGGCTTCTATGGCTACACCTTC	CASSYVGFYGYTF
TRBV7-2	few	TRBJ1-3	TRBD1	TGTGCCAGCAGCCTTACAGGGGGGAGCTCTGGAAACACCATATATTTT	CASSLTGGSSGNTIYF
TRBV15	.	TRBJ1-2	.	TGTGCCACCAGCAGAGAATACGGAGCGACAGGACACTATGGCTACACCTTC	CATSREYGATGHYGYTF
TRBV5-4	.	TRBJ1-1	.	TGTGCCAGCAGCCGAGCTGGGACACTGAACACTGAAGCTTTCTTT	CASSRAGTLNTEAFF
TRBV3-1/TRBV3-2	.	TRBJ2-7	TRBD2	TGTGCCAGCAGCCAAGGTCCCTCTGCGACGGGGGGGATCTACGAGCAGTACTTC	CASSQGPSATGGIYEQYF
TRBV6-5	.	TRBJ2-1	TRBD2	TGTGCCAGCAGGTACTCTAGCGGGGGGTACAATGAGCAGTTCTTC	CASRYSSGGYNEQFF
TRBV19	.	TRBJ1-1	.	TGTGCCAGTACGGCCACAGGGTTAATGAACACTGAAGCTTTCTTT	CASTATGLMNTEAFF
TRBV19	.	TRBJ2-5	TRBD2	TGTGCCAGTAGTATAGAAGGGACTAGCGTGGAGACCCAGTACTTC	CASSIEGTSVETQYF
TRBV27	.	TRBJ2-7	.	TGTGCCAGCAGTTTCCGAGACCAGGGGCCCAAATCCTACGAGCAGTACTTC	CASSFRDQGPKSYEQYF
TRBV10-3	.	TRBJ1-5	TRBD1	TGTGCCATCAGCCCGGACAGGGCGCTTAGCAATCAGCCCCAGCATTTT	CAISPDRALSNQPQHF
TRBV5-3	.	TRBJ1-6	TRBD1	TGTGCCAGAAGCTCGGGACAGAATTCACCCCTCCACTTT	CARSSGQNSPLHF
TRBV19	.	TRBJ1-6	.	TGTGCCAGTAGTATCGTGGGACACTTAAATTCACCCCTCCACTTT	CASSIVGHLNSPLHF
TRBV27	.	TRBJ2-1	TRBD2	TGTGCCAGCAGTCCCCCGCGGGAGTGGGGTGAGCAGTTCTTC	CASSPPREWGEQFF
TRBV20-1	few	TRBJ1-5	.	TGCAGTGCTAGTTATGGTTCGCAGGAGCCCCAGCATTTT	CSASYGSQEPQHF
TRBV9	.	TRBJ2-3	.	TGTGCCAGCAGCGTAGGGCGGGCGTCTAGCACAGATACGCAGTATTTT	CASSVGRASSTDTQYF
TRBV5-1	once	TRBJ2-3	.	TGCGCCAGCAGCTTGGATGGCAGGACAGATACGCAGTATTTT	CASSLDGRTDTQYF
TRBV25-1	.	TRBJ1-2	.	TGTGCCAGCAGTTCCTCGGGCAGGGCGACTGCTAACTATGGCTACACCTTC	CASSSSGRATANYGYTF
TRBV5-1	.	TRBJ1-1	.	TGCGCCAGCAGCTTGGGGGGAGAGTATGGTGAAGCTTTCTTT	CASSLGGEYGEAFF